This TCR beta chain comes out of a study of blood T cells in healthy people across ages. As concerns this clonotype: One end of the junction fails to match germline, which may point to a read error.

Primed by a sample-barcoded 5' primer and a J-beta primer mix, a second PCR proceeded for roughly 6 to 12 cycles. MiXCR, run by TCRdb on the 5' RACE reads, gives a single entry per CDR3 protein. Among hundreds of thousands of distinct CDR3 sequences listed, around 41% were seen once. This CDR3 spans 15 amino acids. From germline, CDR1 is MDHEN and CDR2 SYDVKM. The V and J genes are TRBV28 and TRBJ2-1; TRBD2 aligns across 9 bases. Sequences were obtained from blood. This receptor was obtained from an elderly man in good health. The CDR3 loop reads CAGRGGAGGLNEQFF. The CDR3 nucleotides read TGTGCCGGCAGAGGGGGAGCGGGAGGACTCAATGAGCAGTTCTTC. The variable domain in full, completed from reference TRBV28 and TRBJ2-1, reads DVKVTQSSRYLVKRTGEKVFLECVQDMDHENMFWYRQDPGLGLRLIYFSYDVKMKEKGDIPEGYSVSREKKERFSLILESASTNQTSMYLCAGRGGAGGLNEQFFGPGTRLTVL.